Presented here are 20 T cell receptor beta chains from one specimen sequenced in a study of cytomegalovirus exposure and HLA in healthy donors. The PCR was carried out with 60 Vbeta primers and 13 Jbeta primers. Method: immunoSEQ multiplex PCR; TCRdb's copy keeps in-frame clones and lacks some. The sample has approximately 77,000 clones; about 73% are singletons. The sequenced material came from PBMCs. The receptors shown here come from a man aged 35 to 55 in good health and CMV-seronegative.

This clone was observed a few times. The CDR3 sequence is CASSLGGQFSNQPQHF. The CDR3 DNA reads TGTGCCAGCAGCTTAGGGGGACAGTTTAGCAATCAGCCCCAGCATTTT. The chain recombines TRBV7-8 with TRBJ1-5; TRBD1 matches at 7 bases. CDR3 length: 16 residues. In germline, CDR1 is SGHVS, CDR2 FQNEAQ. Germline trimming cut 1 base from V and 0 bases from J; bases unmatched to any gene: 3. The full variable domain, completed using reference TRBV7-8 and TRBJ1-5, is GAGVSQSPRYKVAKRGQDVALRCDPISGHVSLFWYQQALGQGPEFLTYFQNEAQLDKSGLPSDRFFAERPEGSVSTLKIQRTQQEDSAVYLCASSLGGQFSNQPQHFGDGTRLSIL.

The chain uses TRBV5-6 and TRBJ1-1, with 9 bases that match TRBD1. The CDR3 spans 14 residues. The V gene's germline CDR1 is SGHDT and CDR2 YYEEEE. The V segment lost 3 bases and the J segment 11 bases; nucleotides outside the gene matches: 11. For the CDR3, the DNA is TGTGCCAGCAGCTCGCTTACCGGGACAGGGCAGGCTTTCTTT. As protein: CASSSLTGTGQAFF.

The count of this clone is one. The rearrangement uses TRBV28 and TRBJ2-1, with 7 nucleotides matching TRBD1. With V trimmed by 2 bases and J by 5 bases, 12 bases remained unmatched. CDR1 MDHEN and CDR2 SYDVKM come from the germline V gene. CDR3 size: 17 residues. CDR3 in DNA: TGTGCCAGCAGTTTAGGTGCGAGGGGGCCCGGCAACAATGAGCAGTTCTTC. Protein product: CASSLGARGPGNNEQFF.

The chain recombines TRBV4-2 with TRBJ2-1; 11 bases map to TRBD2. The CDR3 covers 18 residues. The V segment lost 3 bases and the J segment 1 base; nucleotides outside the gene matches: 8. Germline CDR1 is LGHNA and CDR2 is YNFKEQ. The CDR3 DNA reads TGTGCCAGCAGCCAGCAGGGAACTAGCGGGAGTTCCTACAATGAGCAGTTCTTC. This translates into CASSQQGTSGSSYNEQFF.

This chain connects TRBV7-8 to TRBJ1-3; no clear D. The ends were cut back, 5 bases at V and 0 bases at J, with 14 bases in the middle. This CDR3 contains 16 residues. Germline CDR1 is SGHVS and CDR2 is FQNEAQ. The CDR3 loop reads CASSRLPDSSGNTIYF. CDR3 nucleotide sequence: TGTGCCAGCAGCCGACTTCCGGATAGCTCTGGAAACACCATATATTTT.

The DNA for the CDR3 is TGTGCCAGCAGTTATCTGACAGGGGACTATGGCTACACCTTC. Protein: CASSYLTGDYGYTF. This chain joins TRBV9 and TRBJ1-2; TRBD1 matches at 8 bases. J lost 3 bases, V lost 5 bases, and 6 bases had no gene match. The CDR3 sequence is 14 residues long. CDR1 and CDR2 (germline): SGDLS, YYNGEE.

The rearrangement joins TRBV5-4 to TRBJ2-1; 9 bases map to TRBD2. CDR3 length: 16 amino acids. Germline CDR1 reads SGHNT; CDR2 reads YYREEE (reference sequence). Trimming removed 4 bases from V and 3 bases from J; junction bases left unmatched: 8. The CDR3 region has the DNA TGTGCCAGCAGCGGCCCCGGGACTAGCTTCTACAATGAGCAGTTCTTC. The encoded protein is CASSGPGTSFYNEQFF.

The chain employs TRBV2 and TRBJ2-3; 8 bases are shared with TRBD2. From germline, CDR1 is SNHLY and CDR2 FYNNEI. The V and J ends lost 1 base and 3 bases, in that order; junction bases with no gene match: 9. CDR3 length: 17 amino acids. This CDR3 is CASSEGLSGSSTDTQYF. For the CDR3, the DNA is TGTGCCAGCAGTGAAGGTTTAAGCGGGAGTAGTACAGATACGCAGTATTTT.

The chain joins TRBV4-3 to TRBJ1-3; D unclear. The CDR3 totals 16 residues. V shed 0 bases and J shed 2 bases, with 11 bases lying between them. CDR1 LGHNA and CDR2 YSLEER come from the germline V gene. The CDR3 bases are TGCGCCAGCAGCCAAGAAATCATGAGGGCTGGAAACACCATATATTTT. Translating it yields CASSQEIMRAGNTIYF.

CDR3 residues: CASSPRQFLDGYTF. CDR3 in DNA: TGTGCCAGCAGCCCCCGACAGTTTTTGGATGGCTACACCTTC. The V gene is TRBV11-2, the J gene TRBJ1-2; tentatively, D is TRBD1 (5 bases). Germline V gene data show CDR1 as SGHAT and CDR2 as FQNNGV. CDR3 size: 14 residues. V lost 5 bases, J lost 6 bases, and 16 bases lay in between.

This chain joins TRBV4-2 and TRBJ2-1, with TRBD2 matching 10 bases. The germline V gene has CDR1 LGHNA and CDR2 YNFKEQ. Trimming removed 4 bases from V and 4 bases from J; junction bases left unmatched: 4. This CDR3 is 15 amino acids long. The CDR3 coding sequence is TGTGCCAGCAGCCTGGGACTAGCGTTTTACAATGAGCAGTTCTTC. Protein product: CASSLGLAFYNEQFF.

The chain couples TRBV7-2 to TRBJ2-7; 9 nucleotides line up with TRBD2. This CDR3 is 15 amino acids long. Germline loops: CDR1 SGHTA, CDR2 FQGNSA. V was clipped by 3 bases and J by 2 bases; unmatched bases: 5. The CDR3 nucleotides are TGTGCCAGCAGCTTGGATCGGACTAGCGCCTACGAGCAGTACTTC. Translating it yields CASSLDRTSAYEQYF.

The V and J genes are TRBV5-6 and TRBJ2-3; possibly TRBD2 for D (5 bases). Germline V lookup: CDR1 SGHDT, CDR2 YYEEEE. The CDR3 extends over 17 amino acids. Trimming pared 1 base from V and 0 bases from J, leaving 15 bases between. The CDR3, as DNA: TGTGCCAGCAGCTTGATTCGCCTAGCTTTAAGCACAGATACGCAGTATTTT. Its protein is CASSLIRLALSTDTQYF.

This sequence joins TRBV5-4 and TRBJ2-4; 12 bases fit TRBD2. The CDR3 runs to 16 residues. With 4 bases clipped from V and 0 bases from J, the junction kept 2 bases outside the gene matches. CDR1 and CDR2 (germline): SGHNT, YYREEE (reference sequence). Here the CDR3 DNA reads TGTGCCAGCAGCCTGGGACTAGCGGGAGCCAAAAACATTCAGTACTTC. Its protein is CASSLGLAGAKNIQYF.

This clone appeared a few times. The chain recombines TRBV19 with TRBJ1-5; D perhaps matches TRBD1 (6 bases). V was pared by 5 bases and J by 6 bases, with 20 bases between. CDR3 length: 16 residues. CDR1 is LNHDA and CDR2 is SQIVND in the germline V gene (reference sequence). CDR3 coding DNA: TGTGCCAGTAGTTTTCAGGGGTCGGTATCGGCTCAGCCCCAGCATTTT. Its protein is CASSFQGSVSAQPQHF.

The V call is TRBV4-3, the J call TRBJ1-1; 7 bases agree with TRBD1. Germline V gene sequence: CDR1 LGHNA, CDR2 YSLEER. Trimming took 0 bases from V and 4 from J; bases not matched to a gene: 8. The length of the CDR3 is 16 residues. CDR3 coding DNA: TGCGCCAGCAGCCAAGATTCCGCAGGGGGTTTCACTGAAGCTTTCTTT. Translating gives CASSQDSAGGFTEAFF.

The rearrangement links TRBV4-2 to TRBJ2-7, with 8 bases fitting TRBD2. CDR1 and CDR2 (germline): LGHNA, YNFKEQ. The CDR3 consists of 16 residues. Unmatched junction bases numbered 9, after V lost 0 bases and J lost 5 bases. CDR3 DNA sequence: TGTGCCAGCAGCCAAGATCTGGCTAGCGGGTCGGACGAGCAGTACTTC. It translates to CASSQDLASGSDEQYF.

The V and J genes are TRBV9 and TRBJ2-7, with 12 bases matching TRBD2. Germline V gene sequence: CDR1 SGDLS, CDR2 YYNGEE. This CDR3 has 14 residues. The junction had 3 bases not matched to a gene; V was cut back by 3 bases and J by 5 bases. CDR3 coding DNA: TGTGCCAGCAGCGCGTGGACTAGCGGGAACGAGCAGTACTTC. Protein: CASSAWTSGNEQYF.

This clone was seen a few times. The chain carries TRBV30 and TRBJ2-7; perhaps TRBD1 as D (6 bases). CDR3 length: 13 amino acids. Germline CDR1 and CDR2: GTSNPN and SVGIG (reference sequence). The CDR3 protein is CAGAGAVFDEQYF. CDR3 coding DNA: TGTGCGGGGGCAGGGGCCGTATTCGACGAGCAGTACTTC.

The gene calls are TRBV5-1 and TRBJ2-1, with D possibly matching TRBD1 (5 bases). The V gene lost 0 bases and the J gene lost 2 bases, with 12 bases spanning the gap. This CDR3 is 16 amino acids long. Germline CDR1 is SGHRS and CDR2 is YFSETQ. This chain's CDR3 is CASSLGRANTYNEQFF. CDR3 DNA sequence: TGCGCCAGCAGCTTGGGCAGGGCTAATACCTACAATGAGCAGTTCTTC.